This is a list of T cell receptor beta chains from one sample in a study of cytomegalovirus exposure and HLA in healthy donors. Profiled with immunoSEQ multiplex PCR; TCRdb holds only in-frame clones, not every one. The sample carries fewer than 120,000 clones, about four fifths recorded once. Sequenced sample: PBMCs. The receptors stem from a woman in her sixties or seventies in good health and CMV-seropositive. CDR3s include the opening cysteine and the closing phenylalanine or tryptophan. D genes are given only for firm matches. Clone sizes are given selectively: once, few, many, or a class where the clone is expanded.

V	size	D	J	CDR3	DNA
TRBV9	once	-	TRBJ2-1	CASSGLSGPYNEQFF	TGTGCCAGCAGCGGACTTAGCGGCCCTTACAATGAGCAGTTCTTC
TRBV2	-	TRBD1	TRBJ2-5	CASTYGQGAFGTQYF	TGTGCCAGCACGTACGGACAGGGGGCGTTTGGGACCCAGTACTTC
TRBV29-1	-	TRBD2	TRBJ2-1	CSVERDSGRITEQFF	TGCAGCGTTGAACGGGATAGCGGGAGAATCACTGAGCAGTTCTTC
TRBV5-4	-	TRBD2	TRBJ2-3	CASSPLAGSGDTQYF	TGTGCCAGCAGTCCCCTAGCGGGGTCCGGGGATACGCAGTATTTT
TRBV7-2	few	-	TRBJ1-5	CASSWFPGNQYQPQHF	TGTGCCAGCAGCTGGTTCCCGGGGAACCAGTATCAGCCCCAGCATTTT
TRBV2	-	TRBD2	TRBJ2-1	CASSPTSGRPNEQFF	TGTGCCAGCAGTCCTACTAGCGGGAGGCCGAATGAGCAGTTCTTC
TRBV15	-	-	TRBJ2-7	CATSRDQGSEQYF	TGTGCCACCAGCAGAGATCAGGGAAGCGAGCAGTACTTC
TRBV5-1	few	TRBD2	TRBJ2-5	CASSGSGTSGEETQYF	TGCGCCAGCAGCGGTTCCGGGACTAGCGGAGAAGAGACCCAGTACTTC
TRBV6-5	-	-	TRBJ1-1	CASSYSRTVHTEAFF	TGTGCCAGCAGTTACTCCCGGACAGTACACACTGAAGCTTTCTTT
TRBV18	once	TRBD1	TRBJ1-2	CASSSTGGLPLANYGYTF	TGTGCCAGCTCCTCGACAGGGGGTCTCCCCTTAGCTAACTATGGCTACACCTTC
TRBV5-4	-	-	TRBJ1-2	CASSLGQGGDTHTF	TGTGCCAGCAGCTTGGGGCAGGGTGGGGACACTCACACCTTC
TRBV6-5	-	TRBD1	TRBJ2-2	CASSSTGTETIGELFF	TGTGCCAGCAGTTCCACCGGGACAGAGACAATCGGGGAGCTGTTTTTT
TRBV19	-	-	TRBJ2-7	CASSLALTSYEQYF	TGTGCCAGTAGTTTGGCCTTAACCTCCTACGAGCAGTACTTC
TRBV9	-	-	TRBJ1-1	CASSFDGGGTEAFF	TGTGCCAGCAGCTTCGACGGGGGAGGGACTGAAGCTTTCTTT
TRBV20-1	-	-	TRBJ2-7	CSGKLSGEQYF	TGCAGTGGGAAATTAAGCGGGGAGCAGTACTTC
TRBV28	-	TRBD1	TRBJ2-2	CASLKGGANTGELFF	TGTGCCAGCCTCAAAGGGGGCGCGAACACCGGGGAGCTGTTTTTT
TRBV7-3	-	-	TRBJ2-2	CASSFRPTGELFF	TGTGCCAGCAGCTTTCGTCCCACCGGGGAGCTGTTTTTT
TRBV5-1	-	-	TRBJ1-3	CASSSTRGGSSGNTIYF	TGCGCCAGCAGCTCCACCCGAGGAGGCAGCTCTGGAAACACCATATATTTT